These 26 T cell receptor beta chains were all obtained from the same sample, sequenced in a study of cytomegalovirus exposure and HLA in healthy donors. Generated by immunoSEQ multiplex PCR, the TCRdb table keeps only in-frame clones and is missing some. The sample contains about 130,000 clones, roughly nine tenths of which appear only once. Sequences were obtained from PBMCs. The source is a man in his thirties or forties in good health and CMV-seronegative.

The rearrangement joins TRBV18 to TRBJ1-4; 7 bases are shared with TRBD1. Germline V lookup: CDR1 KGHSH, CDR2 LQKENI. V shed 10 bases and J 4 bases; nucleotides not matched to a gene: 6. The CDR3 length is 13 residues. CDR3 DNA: TGTGCCACAGCAGGGGGTCTTAATGAAAAACTGTTTTTT. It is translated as CATAGGLNEKLFF.

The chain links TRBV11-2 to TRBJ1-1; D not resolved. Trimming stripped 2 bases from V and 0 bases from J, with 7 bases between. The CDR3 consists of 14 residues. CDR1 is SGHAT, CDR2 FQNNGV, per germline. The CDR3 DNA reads TGTGCCAGCAGCTTACGCGAGATGAACACTGAAGCTTTCTTT. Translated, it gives CASSLREMNTEAFF.

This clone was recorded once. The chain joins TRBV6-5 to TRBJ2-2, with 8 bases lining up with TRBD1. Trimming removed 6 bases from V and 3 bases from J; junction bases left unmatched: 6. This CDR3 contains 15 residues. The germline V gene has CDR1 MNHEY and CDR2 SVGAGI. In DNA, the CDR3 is TGTGCCAGCAGCCAGGACAGGGTGGACACCGGGGAGCTGTTTTTT. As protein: CASSQDRVDTGELFF.

The DNA for the CDR3 is TGTGCCAGCACCTGGGAGGGGGAGGCCTACGAGCAGTACTTC. It encodes CASTWEGEAYEQYF. The chain employs TRBV28 and TRBJ2-7; possibly TRBD2 for D (7 bases). With 7 bases removed from V and 2 bases from J, the gap between germline ends came to 15 bases. The CDR3 has 14 residues. The V gene's germline CDR1 is MDHEN and CDR2 SYDVKM.

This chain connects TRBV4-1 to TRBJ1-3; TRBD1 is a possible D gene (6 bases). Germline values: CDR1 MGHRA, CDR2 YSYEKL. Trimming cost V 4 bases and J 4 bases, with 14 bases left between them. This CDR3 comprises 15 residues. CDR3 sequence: CASSLIRGAGNTIYF. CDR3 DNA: TGCGCCAGCAGCCTAATTCGGGGGGCAGGAAACACCATATATTTT.

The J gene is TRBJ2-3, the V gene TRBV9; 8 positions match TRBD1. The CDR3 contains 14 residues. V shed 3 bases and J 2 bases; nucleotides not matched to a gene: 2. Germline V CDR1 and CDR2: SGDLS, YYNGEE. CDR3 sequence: CASSDRGITDTQYF. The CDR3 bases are TGTGCCAGCAGCGACAGGGGGATCACAGATACGCAGTATTTT.

CDR3 in DNA: TGTGCCAGCAGGCAGGGGTCGGCCAAAAACATTCAGTACTTC. This codes for CASRQGSAKNIQYF. V usage is TRBV28 and J usage is TRBJ2-4, with a weak D call TRBD1 (6 bases). This CDR3 has 14 amino acids. Germline CDR1 MDHEN, CDR2 SYDVKM. V dropped 6 bases and J dropped 1 base, with 10 bases sitting between them.

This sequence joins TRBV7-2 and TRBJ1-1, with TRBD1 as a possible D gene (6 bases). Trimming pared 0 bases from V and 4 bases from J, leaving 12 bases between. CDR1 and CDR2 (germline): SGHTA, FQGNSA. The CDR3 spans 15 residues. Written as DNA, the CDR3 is TGTGCCAGCAGCTTAGCTGGCGGGGGCCGCACTGAAGCTTTCTTT. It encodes CASSLAGGGRTEAFF.

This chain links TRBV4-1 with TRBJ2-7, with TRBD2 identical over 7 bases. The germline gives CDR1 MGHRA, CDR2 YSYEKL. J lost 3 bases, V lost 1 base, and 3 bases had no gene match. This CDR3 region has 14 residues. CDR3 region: CASSQAGLNYEQYF. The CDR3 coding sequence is TGCGCCAGCAGCCAAGCGGGACTAAACTACGAGCAGTACTTC.

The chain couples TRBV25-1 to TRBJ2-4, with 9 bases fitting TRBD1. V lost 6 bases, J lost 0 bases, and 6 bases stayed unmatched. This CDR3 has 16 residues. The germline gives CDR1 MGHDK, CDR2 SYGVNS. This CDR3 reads CASSLGQGLAKNIQYF. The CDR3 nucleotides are TGTGCCAGCAGCCTGGGACAGGGCCTAGCCAAAAACATTCAGTACTTC.

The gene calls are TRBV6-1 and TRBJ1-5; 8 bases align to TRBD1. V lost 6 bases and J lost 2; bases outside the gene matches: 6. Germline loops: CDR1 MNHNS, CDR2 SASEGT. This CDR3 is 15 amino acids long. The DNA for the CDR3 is TGTGCCAGCAGGAAGACAGGGGTAGGCAATCAGCCCCAGCATTTT. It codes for CASRKTGVGNQPQHF.

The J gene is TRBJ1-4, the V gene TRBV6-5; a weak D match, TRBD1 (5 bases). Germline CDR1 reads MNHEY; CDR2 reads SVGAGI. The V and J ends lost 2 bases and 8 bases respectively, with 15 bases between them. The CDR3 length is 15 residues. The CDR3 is CASSYGGGDGEKLFF. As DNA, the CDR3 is TGTGCCAGCAGTTACGGGGGAGGGGATGGAGAAAAACTGTTTTTT.

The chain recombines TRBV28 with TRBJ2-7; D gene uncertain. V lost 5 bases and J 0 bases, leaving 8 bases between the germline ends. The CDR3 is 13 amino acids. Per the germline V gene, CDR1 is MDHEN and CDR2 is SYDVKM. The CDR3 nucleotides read TGTGCCAGCAGTCCAGACAACTCCTACGAGCAGTACTTC. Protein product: CASSPDNSYEQYF.

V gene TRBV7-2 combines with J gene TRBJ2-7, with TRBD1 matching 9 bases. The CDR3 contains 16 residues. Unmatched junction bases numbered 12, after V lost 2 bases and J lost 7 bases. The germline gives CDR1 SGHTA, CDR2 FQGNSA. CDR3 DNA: TGTGCCAGCAGCTTATTCCGGGACAGGGTGGTTAAGGAGCAGTACTTC. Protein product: CASSLFRDRVVKEQYF.

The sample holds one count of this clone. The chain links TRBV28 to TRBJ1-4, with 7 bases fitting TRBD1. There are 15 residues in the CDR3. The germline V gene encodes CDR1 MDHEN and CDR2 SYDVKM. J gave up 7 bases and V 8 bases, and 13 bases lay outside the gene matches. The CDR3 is CASHSSKGAGEKLFF. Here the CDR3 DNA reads TGTGCCAGCCATAGCTCGAAGGGGGCGGGTGAAAAACTGTTTTTT.

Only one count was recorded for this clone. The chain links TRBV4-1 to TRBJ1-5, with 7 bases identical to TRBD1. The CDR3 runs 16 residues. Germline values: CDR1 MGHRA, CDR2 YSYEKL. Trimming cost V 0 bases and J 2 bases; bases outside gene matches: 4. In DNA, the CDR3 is TGCGCCAGCAGCCAAGAGACAGGGAATGGCAATCAGCCCCAGCATTTT. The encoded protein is CASSQETGNGNQPQHF.

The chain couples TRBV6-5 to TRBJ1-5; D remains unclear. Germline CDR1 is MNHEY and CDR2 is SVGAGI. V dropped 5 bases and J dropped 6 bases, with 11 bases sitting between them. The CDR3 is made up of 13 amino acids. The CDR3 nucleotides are TGTGCCAGCAGTACGGTAGGAGGTCAGCCCCAGCATTTT. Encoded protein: CASSTVGGQPQHF.

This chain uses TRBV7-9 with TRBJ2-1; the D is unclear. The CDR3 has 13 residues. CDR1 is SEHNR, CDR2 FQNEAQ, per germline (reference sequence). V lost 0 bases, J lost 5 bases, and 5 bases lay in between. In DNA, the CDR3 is TGTGCCAGCAGCTTAGCACACAACAATGAGCAGTTCTTC. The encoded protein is CASSLAHNNEQFF.

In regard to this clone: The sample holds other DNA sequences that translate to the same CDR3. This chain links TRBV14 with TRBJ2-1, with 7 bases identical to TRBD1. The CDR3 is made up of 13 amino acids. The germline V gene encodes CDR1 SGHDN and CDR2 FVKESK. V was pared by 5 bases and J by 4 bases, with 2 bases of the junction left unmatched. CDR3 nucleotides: TGTGCCAGCAGCTGGGACAGTTACAATGAGCAGTTCTTC. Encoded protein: CASSWDSYNEQFF.

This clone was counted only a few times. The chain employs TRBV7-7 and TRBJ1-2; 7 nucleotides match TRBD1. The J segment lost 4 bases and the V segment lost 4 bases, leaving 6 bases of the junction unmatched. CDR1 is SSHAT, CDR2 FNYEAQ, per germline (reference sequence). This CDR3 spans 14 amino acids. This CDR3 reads CASSSSTGTYGYTF. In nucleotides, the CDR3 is TGTGCCAGCAGCTCCTCGACAGGGACCTATGGCTACACCTTC.

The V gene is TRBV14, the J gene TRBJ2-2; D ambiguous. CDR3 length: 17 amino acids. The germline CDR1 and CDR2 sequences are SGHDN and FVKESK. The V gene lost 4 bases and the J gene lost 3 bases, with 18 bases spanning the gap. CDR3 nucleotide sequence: TGTGCCAGCAGCCCTCTGGGTGCGACATCCTACACCGGGGAGCTGTTTTTT. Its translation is CASSPLGATSYTGELFF.

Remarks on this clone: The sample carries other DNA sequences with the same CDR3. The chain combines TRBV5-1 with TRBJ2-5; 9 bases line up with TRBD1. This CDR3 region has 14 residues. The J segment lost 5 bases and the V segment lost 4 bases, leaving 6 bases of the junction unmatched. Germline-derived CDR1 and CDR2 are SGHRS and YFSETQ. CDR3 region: CASSPGQGRETQYF. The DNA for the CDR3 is TGCGCCAGCAGCCCAGGACAGGGGAGGGAGACCCAGTACTTC.

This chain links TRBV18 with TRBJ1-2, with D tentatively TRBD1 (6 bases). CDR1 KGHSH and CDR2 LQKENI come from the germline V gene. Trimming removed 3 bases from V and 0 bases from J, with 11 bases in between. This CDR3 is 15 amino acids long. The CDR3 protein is CASSPLDRPNYGYTF. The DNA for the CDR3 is TGTGCCAGCTCACCTTTGGACAGACCTAACTATGGCTACACCTTC.

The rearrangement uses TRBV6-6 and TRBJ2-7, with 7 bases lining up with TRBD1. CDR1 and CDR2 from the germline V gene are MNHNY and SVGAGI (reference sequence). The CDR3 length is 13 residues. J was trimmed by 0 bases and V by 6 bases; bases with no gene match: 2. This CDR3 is CASRRQGSYEQYF. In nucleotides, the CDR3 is TGTGCCAGCAGGCGACAGGGCTCCTACGAGCAGTACTTC.

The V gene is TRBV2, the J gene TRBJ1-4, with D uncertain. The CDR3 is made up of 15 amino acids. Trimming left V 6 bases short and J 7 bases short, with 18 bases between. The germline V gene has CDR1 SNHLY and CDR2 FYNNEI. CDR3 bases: TGTGCCAGCAGCCGGGAATCCAGCGTAGGTGAAAAACTGTTTTTT. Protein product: CASSRESSVGEKLFF.

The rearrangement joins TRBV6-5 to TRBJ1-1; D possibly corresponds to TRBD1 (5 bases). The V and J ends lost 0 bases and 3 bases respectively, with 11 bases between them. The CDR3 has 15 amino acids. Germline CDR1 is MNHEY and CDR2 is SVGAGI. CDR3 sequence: CASSYSFGGDTEAFF. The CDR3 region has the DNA TGTGCCAGCAGTTACTCCTTTGGAGGGGACACTGAAGCTTTCTTT.